This T cell receptor beta chain comes out of a study of blood T cell repertoires in COVID-19. Study background: Sample material is recorded as cDNA or gDNA derived from T cells, B-cell-depleted T cells, or PBMCs.

Only in-frame clones appear in the TCRdb table, and some are missing; sequencing was by immunoSEQ multiplex PCR. The table shows around 180,000 clones, with 85% occurring only once. The CDR3 contains 15 residues. V dropped 7 bases and J dropped 0 bases, with 15 bases sitting between them. Germline V CDR1 and CDR2: GTSNPN, SVGIG (reference sequence). This clonotype originated in a person aged 65 to 85 with COVID-19, enrolled during active disease. The specimen was peripheral blood. The rearrangement joins TRBV30 to TRBJ1-4; D is undetermined. Here the CDR3 DNA reads TGTGCCTCCTATCTCGGTCTTGCAACTAATGAAAAACTGTTTTTT. Translated: CASYLGLATNEKLFF.